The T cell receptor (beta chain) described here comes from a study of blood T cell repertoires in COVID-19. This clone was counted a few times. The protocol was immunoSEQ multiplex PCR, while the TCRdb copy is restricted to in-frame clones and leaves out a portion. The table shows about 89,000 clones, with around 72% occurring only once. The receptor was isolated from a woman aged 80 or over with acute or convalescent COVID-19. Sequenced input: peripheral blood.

CDR3 sequence (DNA): TGTGCCATCAGTGACCCGACAGGCAGGGGGTCCTATGGCTACACCTTC. It is translated as CAISDPTGRGSYGYTF. The V and J genes are TRBV10-3 and TRBJ1-2; 7 bases are a match to TRBD1. There are 16 residues in the CDR3. V lost 3 bases and J lost 4; bases outside the gene matches: 11. The germline V gene encodes CDR1 ENHRY and CDR2 SYGVKD.